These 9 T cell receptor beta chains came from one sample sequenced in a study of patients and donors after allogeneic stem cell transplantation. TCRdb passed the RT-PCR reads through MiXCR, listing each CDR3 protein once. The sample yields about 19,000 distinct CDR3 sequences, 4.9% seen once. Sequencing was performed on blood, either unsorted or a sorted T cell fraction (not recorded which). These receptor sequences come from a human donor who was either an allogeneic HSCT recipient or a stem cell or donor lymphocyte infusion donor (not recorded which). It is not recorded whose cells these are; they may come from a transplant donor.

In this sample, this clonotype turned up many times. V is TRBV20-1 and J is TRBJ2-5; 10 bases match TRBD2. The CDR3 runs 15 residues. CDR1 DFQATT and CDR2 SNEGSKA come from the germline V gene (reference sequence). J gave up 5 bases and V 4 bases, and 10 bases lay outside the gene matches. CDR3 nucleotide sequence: TGCAGTGCTACTTCACTAGCGGGAATGGGGGAGACCCAGTACTTC. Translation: CSATSLAGMGETQYF.

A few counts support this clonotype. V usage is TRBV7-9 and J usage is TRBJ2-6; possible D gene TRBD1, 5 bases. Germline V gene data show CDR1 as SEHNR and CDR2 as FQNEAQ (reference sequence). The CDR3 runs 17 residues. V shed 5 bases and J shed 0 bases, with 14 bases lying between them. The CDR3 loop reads CASSPRGPNSGANVLTF. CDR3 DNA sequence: TGTGCCAGCAGCCCAAGGGGCCCCAACTCTGGGGCCAACGTCCTGACTTTC. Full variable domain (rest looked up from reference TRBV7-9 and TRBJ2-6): DTGVSQNPRHKITKRGQNVTFRCDPISEHNRLYWYRQTLGQGPEFLTYFQNEAQLEKSRLLSDRFSAERPKGSFSTLEIQRTEQGDSAMYLCASSPRGPNSGANVLTFGAGSRLTVL.

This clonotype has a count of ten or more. The DNA for the CDR3 is TGCAGTGCTACCGGGACTTACACAGATACGCAGTATTTT. Its protein is CSATGTYTDTQYF. The chain carries TRBV20-1 and TRBJ2-3, with D perhaps matching TRBD2 (6 bases). CDR1 and CDR2 (germline): DFQATT, SNEGSKA (reference sequence). The CDR3 sequence is 13 residues long. The ends were cut back, 4 bases at V and 2 bases at J, with 10 bases in the middle.

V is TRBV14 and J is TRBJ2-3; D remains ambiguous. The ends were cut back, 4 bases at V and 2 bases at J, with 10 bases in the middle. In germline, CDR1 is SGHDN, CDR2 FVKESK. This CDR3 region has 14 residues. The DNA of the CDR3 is TGTGCCAGCAGCCCAACACTGACCACAGATACGCAGTATTTT. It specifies CASSPTLTTDTQYF. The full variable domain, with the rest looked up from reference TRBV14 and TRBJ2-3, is EAGVTQFPSHSVIEKGQTVTLRCDPISGHDNLYWYRRVMGKEIKFLLHFVKESKQDESGMPNNRFLAERTGGTYSTLKVQPAELEDSGVYFCASSPTLTTDTQYFGPGTRLTVL.

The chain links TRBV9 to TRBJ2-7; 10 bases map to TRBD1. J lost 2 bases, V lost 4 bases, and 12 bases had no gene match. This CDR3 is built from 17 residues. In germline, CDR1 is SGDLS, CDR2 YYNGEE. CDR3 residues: CASSPRRRDRGPYEQYF. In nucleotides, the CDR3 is TGTGCCAGCAGCCCCCGTAGGCGGGACAGGGGACCCTACGAGCAGTACTTC.

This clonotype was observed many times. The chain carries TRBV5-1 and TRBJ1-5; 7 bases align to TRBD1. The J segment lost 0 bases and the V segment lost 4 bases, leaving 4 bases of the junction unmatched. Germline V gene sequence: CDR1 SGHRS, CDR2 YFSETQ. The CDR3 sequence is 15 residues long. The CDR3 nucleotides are TGCGCCAGCAGCGCGGGACAGAATAGCAATCAGCCCCAGCATTTT. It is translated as CASSAGQNSNQPQHF.

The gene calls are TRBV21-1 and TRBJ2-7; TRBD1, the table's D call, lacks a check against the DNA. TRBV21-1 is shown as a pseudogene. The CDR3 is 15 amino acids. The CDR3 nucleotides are TGTGCCAGCAGCTGCGGTCGTCCCAAGACCTACGAGCAGTACTTC. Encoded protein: CASSCGRPKTYEQYF.

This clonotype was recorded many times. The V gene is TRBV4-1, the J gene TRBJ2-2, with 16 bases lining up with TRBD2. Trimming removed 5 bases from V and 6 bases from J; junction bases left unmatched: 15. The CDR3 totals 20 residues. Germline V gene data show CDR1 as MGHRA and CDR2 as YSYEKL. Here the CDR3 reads CASSGPGLAGGPMRAGELFF. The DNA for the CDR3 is TGCGCCAGCAGCGGGCCGGGACTAGCGGGAGGGCCAATGAGGGCCGGGGAGCTGTTTTTT.

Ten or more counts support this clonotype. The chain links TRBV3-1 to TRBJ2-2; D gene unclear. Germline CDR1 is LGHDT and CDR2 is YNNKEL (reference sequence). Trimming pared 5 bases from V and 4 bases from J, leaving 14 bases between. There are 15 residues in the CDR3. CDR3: CASSLRGLPTGELFF. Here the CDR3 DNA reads TGTGCCAGCAGCTTGAGAGGTCTCCCCACCGGGGAGCTGTTTTTT.